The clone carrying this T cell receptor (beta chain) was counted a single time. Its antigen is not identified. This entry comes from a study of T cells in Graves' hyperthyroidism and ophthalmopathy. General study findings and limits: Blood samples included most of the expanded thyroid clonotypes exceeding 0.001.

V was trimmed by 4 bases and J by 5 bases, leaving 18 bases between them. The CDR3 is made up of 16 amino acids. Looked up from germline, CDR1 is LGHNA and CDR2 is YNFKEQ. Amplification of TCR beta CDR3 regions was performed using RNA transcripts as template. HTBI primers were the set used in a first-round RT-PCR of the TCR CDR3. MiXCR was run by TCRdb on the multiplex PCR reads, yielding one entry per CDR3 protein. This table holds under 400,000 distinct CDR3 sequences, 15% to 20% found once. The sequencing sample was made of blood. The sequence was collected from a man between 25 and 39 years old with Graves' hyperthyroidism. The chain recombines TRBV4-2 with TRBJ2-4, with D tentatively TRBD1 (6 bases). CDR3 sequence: CASSLHTGWRENIQYF. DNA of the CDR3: TGTGCCAGCAGCCTTCACACAGGGTGGAGAGAAAACATTCAGTACTTC.